A single T cell receptor beta chain is shown here with its context. What it binds is not known. This sample was taken from a study of T cell responses to AZD1222 COVID-19 vaccine. Overall study findings and caveats: Clonal diversity was possibly underestimated; the donors were predominantly white British and more often female. Only after the peak T cell response were repertoires sampled. At 160-218 and 743-854, vaccine-associated CD4 TCRs were dominant, and they spanned spike.

Pooling of second doses given at about 4 or about 12 weeks was done. Profiled with immunoSEQ multiplex PCR; TCRdb holds only in-frame clones, not every one. This table holds approximately 120,000 clones, around 85% found once. The CDR3 contains 14 residues. Trimming stripped 5 bases from V and 0 bases from J, with 10 bases between. Germline CDR1 is KGHSH and CDR2 is LQKENI. The source is an adult who received the AZD1222 COVID-19 vaccine. The rearrangement uses TRBV18 and TRBJ1-1, with D possibly being TRBD1 (5 bases). The sequencing here drew on peripheral blood, taken 28 days after the second AZD1222 dose. The CDR3 DNA reads as TGTGCCAGCTCAGCACAGGTCATGAACACTGAAGCTTTCTTT. Amino acids: CASSAQVMNTEAFF.